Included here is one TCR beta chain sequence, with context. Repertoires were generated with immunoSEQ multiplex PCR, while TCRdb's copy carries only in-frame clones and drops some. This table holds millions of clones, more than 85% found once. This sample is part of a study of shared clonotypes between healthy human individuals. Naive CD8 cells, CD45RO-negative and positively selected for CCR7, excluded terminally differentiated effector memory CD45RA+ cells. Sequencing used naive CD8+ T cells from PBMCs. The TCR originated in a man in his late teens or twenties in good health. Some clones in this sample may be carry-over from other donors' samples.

The CDR3 sequence is CASGLAVSSLNTEAFF. CDR3 bases: TGTGCTAGTGGTTTGGCAGTCTCGTCACTGAACACTGAAGCTTTCTTT. The chain employs TRBV12-5 and TRBJ1-1, with D uncertain. This CDR3 contains 16 residues. Deletions cut 1 base from V and 0 bases from J, with 12 bases between. CDR1 is LGHNT, CDR2 FRNRAP, per germline.